One and the same sample provided the 19 T cell receptor beta chains below, sequenced in a study of glioma-infiltrating T cells after dendritic cell vaccination. Data came from immunoSEQ multiplex PCR; TCRdb stores just in-frame clones and leaves some out. The sample contains under 100,000 clones, over 85% of which appear only once. The source was blood, collected before dendritic cell vaccination. The receptors come from a human donor with glioblastoma.

This clone appeared a single time. This chain links TRBV5-1 with TRBJ2-3, with TRBD2 identical over 12 bases. V shed 3 bases, J shed 1 base, and the junction held 3 bases outside the gene matches. Germline CDR1 is SGHRS and CDR2 is YFSETQ. The length of the CDR3 is 16 residues. The CDR3 DNA reads TGCGCCAGCAGCTACCGACTAGCGGGAGGCACAGATACGCAGTATTTT. Its translation: CASSYRLAGGTDTQYF.

V gene TRBV7-6 combines with J gene TRBJ2-5; TRBD2 aligns across 7 bases. This CDR3 spans 15 amino acids. V was pared by 3 bases and J by 0 bases, with 4 bases of the junction left unmatched. Germline V gene lookup returns CDR1 SGHVS and CDR2 FNYEAQ. The CDR3 nucleotides read TGTGCCAGCAGCTTCTCCGGGGGGTACCAAGAGACCCAGTACTTC. The encoded protein is CASSFSGGYQETQYF.

The V call is TRBV9, the J call TRBJ2-1; no reliable D call. Trimming took off 1 base at V and 7 bases at J, with 6 bases between the two ends. CDR1 and CDR2 from the germline V gene are SGDLS and YYNGEE. This CDR3 spans 12 amino acids. Here the CDR3 DNA reads TGTGCCAGCAGCGTAACTGGTAATGAGCAGTTCTTC. Encoded protein: CASSVTGNEQFF.

The chain uses TRBV10-1 and TRBJ2-7; 11 positions agree with TRBD1. V was pared by 4 bases and J by 1 base, with 3 bases of the junction left unmatched. The CDR3 runs to 15 residues. Per the germline V gene, CDR1 is WNHNN and CDR2 is SYGVQD (reference sequence). The CDR3 DNA follows: TGCGCCAGCAGTGGAGGACAGGGGGCTTCCTACGAGCAGTACTTC. Translating gives CASSGGQGASYEQYF.

The chain uses TRBV19 and TRBJ2-7; 11 bases map to TRBD1. V was pared by 4 bases and J by 3 bases, with 5 bases of the junction left unmatched. The CDR3 is 15 residues long. Germline CDR1 reads LNHDA; CDR2 reads SQIVND (reference sequence). The CDR3 sequence is CASSTGTGGFYEQYF. For the CDR3, the DNA is TGTGCCAGTAGTACTGGGACAGGGGGTTTCTACGAGCAGTACTTC.

The J gene is TRBJ1-1, the V gene TRBV5-6; unclear D gene. V dropped 0 bases and J dropped 5 bases, with 14 bases sitting between them. Germline lookup yields CDR1 SGHDT and CDR2 YYEEEE. The CDR3 contains 15 residues. The CDR3 region has the DNA TGTGCCAGCAGCTTGGCACGAGTAGGGAGGACTGAAGCTTTCTTT. This encodes CASSLARVGRTEAFF.

This chain connects TRBV6-5 to TRBJ2-3; 7 bases fit TRBD2. The CDR3 is made up of 12 amino acids. V was pared by 10 bases and J by 2 bases, with 3 bases of the junction left unmatched. CDR1 is MNHEY and CDR2 is SVGAGI in the germline V gene. CDR3 nucleotide sequence: TGTGCCACCCGGGGGGACACAGATACGCAGTATTTT. Protein: CATRGDTDTQYF.

The CDR3 loop is CAWREGLAGGPINYNEQFF. As DNA, the CDR3 is TGTGCCTGGAGAGAGGGACTAGCGGGGGGGCCGATAAATTACAATGAGCAGTTCTTC. The chain couples TRBV30 to TRBJ2-1, with 16 bases aligning to TRBD2. In germline, CDR1 is GTSNPN, CDR2 SVGIG (reference sequence). J gave up 4 bases and V 3 bases, and 12 bases lay outside the gene matches. The CDR3 is 19 residues long.

The CDR3 DNA sequence: TGTGCCAGCTCACCAAGAAGCGGGGACCAAGAGACCCAGTACTTC. Its translation is CASSPRSGDQETQYF. The gene calls are TRBV18 and TRBJ2-5; 7 bases fit TRBD2. CDR3 length: 15 amino acids. Trimming at V came to 2 bases and at J to 0 bases, leaving 3 bases not matched to a gene. The germline V gene has CDR1 KGHSH and CDR2 LQKENI. Looking up the rest from reference TRBV18 and TRBJ2-5 gives the full variable domain: NAGVMQNPRHLVRRRGQEARLRCSPMKGHSHVYWYRQLPEEGLKFMVYLQKENIIDESGMPKERFSAEFPKEGPSILRIQQVVRGDSAAYFCASSPRSGDQETQYFGPGTRLLVL.

V gene TRBV5-1 combines with J gene TRBJ2-1, with D maybe TRBD1 (6 bases). The germline V gene encodes CDR1 SGHRS and CDR2 YFSETQ. V was pared by 3 bases and J by 3 bases, with 13 bases between. The CDR3 contains 15 residues. The CDR3 DNA sequence: TGCGCCAGCAGCTACGACAGGAACCGCTACAATGAGCAGTTCTTC. Translated: CASSYDRNRYNEQFF. Looking up the rest from reference TRBV5-1 and TRBJ2-1 gives the full variable domain: KAGVTQTPRYLIKTRGQQVTLSCSPISGHRSVSWYQQTPGQGLQFLFEYFSETQRNKGNFPGRFSGRQFSNSRSEMNVSTLELGDSALYLCASSYDRNRYNEQFFGPGTRLTVL.

V usage is TRBV9 and J usage is TRBJ1-2; 7 positions agree with TRBD1. Germline lookup yields CDR1 SGDLS and CDR2 YYNGEE. V shed 6 bases and J 2 bases; nucleotides not matched to a gene: 7. The CDR3 is made up of 14 amino acids. The CDR3 bases are TGTGCCAGCACCCCCCCGGGACAGAACTATGGCTACACCTTC. This translates into CASTPPGQNYGYTF.

V is TRBV2 and J is TRBJ2-2; 8 bases agree with TRBD1. V shed 6 bases, J shed 5 bases, and the junction held 8 bases outside the gene matches. Germline CDR1 SNHLY, CDR2 FYNNEI. There are 15 residues in the CDR3. CDR3 residues: CASRAGGRETGELFF. CDR3 sequence (DNA): TGTGCCAGCAGGGCAGGGGGCAGGGAAACCGGGGAGCTGTTTTTT.

The chain has TRBV29-1 and TRBJ2-6, with 7 positions matching TRBD1. The CDR3 covers 14 residues. Germline V gene lookup returns CDR1 SQVTM and CDR2 ANQGSEA. The trim removed 5 bases at V and 1 base at J, leaving 2 bases unmatched. The CDR3 DNA sequence: TGCAGCGTTAAGACAGGGTCTGGGGCCAACGTCCTGACTTTC. This gives the protein CSVKTGSGANVLTF. The variable domain in full, completed from reference TRBV29-1 and TRBJ2-6, reads SAVISQKPSRDICQRGTSLTIQCQVDSQVTMMFWYRQQPGQSLTLIATANQGSEATYESGFVIDKFPISRPNLTFSTLTVSNMSPEDSSIYLCSVKTGSGANVLTFGAGSRLTVL.

V usage is TRBV30 and J usage is TRBJ1-1; 7 bases agree with TRBD1. The CDR3 has 15 amino acids. Germline assignment: CDR1 GTSNPN and CDR2 SVGIG (reference sequence). The ends lost 3 bases at V and 1 base at J; junction bases unmatched: 8. CDR3 amino acids: CAWRRQGRSNTEAFF. CDR3 bases: TGTGCCTGGAGGAGACAGGGAAGGTCGAACACTGAAGCTTTCTTT.

The chain couples TRBV5-4 to TRBJ1-1, with 9 bases aligning to TRBD1. The CDR3 covers 15 residues. Germline V gene data show CDR1 as SGHNT and CDR2 as YYREEE (reference sequence). J gave up 4 bases and V 3 bases, and 7 bases lay outside the gene matches. This chain's CDR3 is CASSSIQGASTEAFF. CDR3 coding DNA: TGTGCCAGCAGCTCTATACAGGGGGCGAGCACTGAAGCTTTCTTT.

V gene TRBV5-6 combines with J gene TRBJ1-1, with 9 bases aligning to TRBD1. This CDR3 region has 16 residues. Trimming cost V 5 bases and J 5 bases; bases outside gene matches: 13. Germline loops: CDR1 SGHDT, CDR2 YYEEEE. This chain's CDR3 is CASRRDRVYGRTEAFF. DNA for the CDR3: TGTGCCAGCAGACGGGACAGGGTGTATGGTCGGACTGAAGCTTTCTTT.

The chain links TRBV5-1 to TRBJ2-7, with TRBD2 as a possible D gene (6 bases). The CDR3 consists of 13 residues. Between the trimmed V and J ends, which lost 4 bases and 7 bases, there was a span of 15 bases. Germline lookup yields CDR1 SGHRS and CDR2 YFSETQ. This CDR3 reads CASSGGVAGEQYF. As DNA, the CDR3 is TGCGCCAGCAGCGGCGGGGTCGCCGGGGAGCAGTACTTC.

This clone was seen a handful of times. This sequence joins TRBV6-1 and TRBJ2-2, with D tentatively TRBD2 (6 bases). In germline, CDR1 is MNHNS, CDR2 SASEGT. V lost 11 bases to trimming and J lost 0 bases, with 10 bases between them. The CDR3 runs to 13 residues. The CDR3 bases are TGTGCCTTGGGGGGTACGAACACCGGGGAGCTGTTTTTT. Its protein product is CALGGTNTGELFF.

The chain employs TRBV5-1 and TRBJ2-1; TRBD1 might be the D (6 bases). Trimming left V 0 bases short and J 1 base short, with 8 bases between. Germline loops: CDR1 SGHRS, CDR2 YFSETQ. The CDR3 spans 15 residues. The CDR3 spells CASSLDRASYNEQFF. The DNA for the CDR3 is TGCGCCAGCAGCTTGGACAGGGCGTCCTACAATGAGCAGTTCTTC.